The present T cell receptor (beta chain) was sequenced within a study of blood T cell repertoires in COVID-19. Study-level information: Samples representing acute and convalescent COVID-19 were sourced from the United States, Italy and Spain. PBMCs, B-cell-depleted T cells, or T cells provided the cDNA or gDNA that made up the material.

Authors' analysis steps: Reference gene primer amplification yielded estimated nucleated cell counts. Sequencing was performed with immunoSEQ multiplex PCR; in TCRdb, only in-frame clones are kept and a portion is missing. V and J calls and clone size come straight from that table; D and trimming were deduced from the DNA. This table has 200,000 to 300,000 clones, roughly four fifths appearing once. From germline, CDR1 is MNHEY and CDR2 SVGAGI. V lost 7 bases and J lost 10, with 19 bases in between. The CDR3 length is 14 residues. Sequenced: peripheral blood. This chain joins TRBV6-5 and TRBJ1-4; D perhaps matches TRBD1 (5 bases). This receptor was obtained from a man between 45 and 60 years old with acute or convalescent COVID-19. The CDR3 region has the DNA TGTGCCAGCACCCCCGACCCCTCGGGGGTAAAACTGTTTTTT. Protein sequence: CASTPDPSGVKLFF.